Listed below are T cell receptor beta chains from one sample, sequenced in a study of T cell responses to AZD1222 COVID-19 vaccine. Produced via immunoSEQ multiplex PCR; TCRdb's table is partial and in-frame only. Of 170,000 or so clones listed, 85% to 95% were seen once; the top ten hold about 0.9%. The sequenced sample was peripheral blood, obtained on day 0 of AZD1222 vaccination. The receptors stem from an adult in good health. The CDR3 runs from the conserved cysteine through the conserved F or W. Fields, in order: J gene, D gene, V gene, clone size, CDR3 DNA, CDR3 protein. The D gene is left open where the match is weak. Clone size is shown for a subset of rows, as once, few, many or a class of expanded clone.

j_call: TRBJ1-1
d_call: TRBD1
v_call: TRBV7-9
clone_size: .
cdr3_nt: TGTGCCAGCACCCCGACAGGGGCGTACACTGAAGCTTTCTTT
cdr3_aa: CASTPTGAYTEAFF

j_call: TRBJ1-1
d_call: .
v_call: TRBV6-4
clone_size: .
cdr3_nt: TGTGCCAGCAAAGACAGGTGGACCACTCGTGAAGCTTTCTTT
cdr3_aa: CASKDRWTTREAFF

j_call: TRBJ2-3
d_call: .
v_call: TRBV28
clone_size: .
cdr3_nt: TGTGCCAGCAGCTCCCCCTTCACCACAGATACGCAGTATTTT
cdr3_aa: CASSSPFTTDTQYF

j_call: TRBJ1-3
d_call: .
v_call: TRBV4-1
clone_size: .
cdr3_nt: TGCGCCAGCAGCCAAGGGGACTTTAGAAACACCATATATTTT
cdr3_aa: CASSQGDFRNTIYF

j_call: TRBJ2-7
d_call: TRBD1
v_call: TRBV11-3
clone_size: .
cdr3_nt: TGTGCCAGCAGTCGACAGGGGAGGTCCGAGCAGTACTTC
cdr3_aa: CASSRQGRSEQYF

j_call: TRBJ1-1
d_call: .
v_call: TRBV5-1
clone_size: .
cdr3_nt: TGCGCCAGCAGCCTGAGTCATCATAGGAACACTGAAGCTTTCTTT
cdr3_aa: CASSLSHHRNTEAFF

j_call: TRBJ1-2
d_call: TRBD1
v_call: TRBV5-1
clone_size: .
cdr3_nt: TGCGCCAGCAGCGGACAGGGTTATGGCTACACCTTC
cdr3_aa: CASSGQGYGYTF

j_call: TRBJ1-2
d_call: .
v_call: TRBV29-1
clone_size: .
cdr3_nt: TGCAGCGTAGAACCGGGACGCAATGGGGGCTACACCTTC
cdr3_aa: CSVEPGRNGGYTF

j_call: TRBJ1-5
d_call: .
v_call: TRBV2
clone_size: .
cdr3_nt: TGTGCCTCAGGAGGGGATCAGCCCCAGCATTTT
cdr3_aa: CASGGDQPQHF

j_call: TRBJ2-2
d_call: TRBD1
v_call: TRBV5-5
clone_size: .
cdr3_nt: TGTGCCAGCAGCGGGGGACAGGGGGTTACCACCGGGGAGCTGTTTTTT
cdr3_aa: CASSGGQGVTTGELFF

j_call: TRBJ1-3
d_call: .
v_call: TRBV5-1
clone_size: .
cdr3_nt: TGCGCCAGCAGCTTGGGGGAATTCTCTGGAAACACCATATATTTT
cdr3_aa: CASSLGEFSGNTIYF

j_call: TRBJ1-5
d_call: .
v_call: TRBV19
clone_size: .
cdr3_nt: TGTGCCAGCTTGGGACGGATCGGCAGCAATCAGCCCCAGCATTTT
cdr3_aa: CASLGRIGSNQPQHF

j_call: TRBJ1-1
d_call: .
v_call: TRBV19
clone_size: once
cdr3_nt: TGTGCCAGTTCGTCTTACTCCACTGAAGCTTTCTTT
cdr3_aa: CASSSYSTEAFF

j_call: TRBJ2-4
d_call: .
v_call: TRBV4-1
clone_size: .
cdr3_nt: TGCGCCAGCAGCCACCCTTTTAAGGGATCCAAAAACATTCAGTACTTC
cdr3_aa: CASSHPFKGSKNIQYF

j_call: TRBJ2-5
d_call: TRBD2
v_call: TRBV5-1
clone_size: .
cdr3_nt: TGCGCCAGCAGCTTGGCCGGTGGGACTAGCTTTGGAGAGACCCAGTACTTC
cdr3_aa: CASSLAGGTSFGETQYF

j_call: TRBJ1-6
d_call: TRBD1
v_call: TRBV9
clone_size: .
cdr3_nt: TGTGCCAGCAGCGTAGACCGAGACAGGGGCGGTTTTTCACCCCTCCACTTT
cdr3_aa: CASSVDRDRGGFSPLHF

j_call: TRBJ1-3
d_call: .
v_call: TRBV19
clone_size: .
cdr3_nt: TGTGCCACTAGACGGCCTACCTCTGGAAACACCATATATTTT
cdr3_aa: CATRRPTSGNTIYF

j_call: TRBJ1-1
d_call: .
v_call: TRBV19
clone_size: .
cdr3_nt: TGTGCCAGTGGGCGTGGTGGGACGTTGGAAGCTTTCTTT
cdr3_aa: CASGRGGTLEAFF

j_call: TRBJ2-7
d_call: .
v_call: TRBV14
clone_size: few
cdr3_nt: TGTGCCAGCAGCCTTGCCTCCTACGAGCAGTACTTC
cdr3_aa: CASSLASYEQYF

j_call: TRBJ1-5
d_call: .
v_call: TRBV10-1
clone_size: .
cdr3_nt: TGCGCCCGATCGGACAGCGGGTATAGCAATCAGCCCCAGCATTTT
cdr3_aa: CARSDSGYSNQPQHF

j_call: TRBJ1-1
d_call: .
v_call: TRBV5-1
clone_size: .
cdr3_nt: TGCGCCAGCAGCTTTCCGGGGAACACTGAAGCTTTCTTT
cdr3_aa: CASSFPGNTEAFF

j_call: TRBJ1-5
d_call: TRBD1
v_call: TRBV11-3
clone_size: .
cdr3_nt: TGTGCCAGCAGCTTAGGGACCCAAAATAGGGGGCAATCTGCTCAGCCCCAGCATTTT
cdr3_aa: CASSLGTQNRGQSAQPQHF

j_call: TRBJ2-2
d_call: TRBD2
v_call: TRBV5-1
clone_size: .
cdr3_nt: TGCGCCAGCAGCGGAGGGACTACCATCGACACCGGGGAGCTGTTTTTT
cdr3_aa: CASSGGTTIDTGELFF